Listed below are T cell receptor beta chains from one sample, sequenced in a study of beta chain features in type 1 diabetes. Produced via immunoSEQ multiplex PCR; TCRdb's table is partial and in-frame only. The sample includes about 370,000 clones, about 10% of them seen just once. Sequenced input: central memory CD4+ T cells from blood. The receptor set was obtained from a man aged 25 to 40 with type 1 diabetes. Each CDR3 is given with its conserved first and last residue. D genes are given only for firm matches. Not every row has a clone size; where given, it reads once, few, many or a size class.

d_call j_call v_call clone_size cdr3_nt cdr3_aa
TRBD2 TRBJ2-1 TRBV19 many TGTGCCAGTAGCGCTAGCGGACGCTCCTACAATGAGCAGTTCTTC CASSASGRSYNEQFF
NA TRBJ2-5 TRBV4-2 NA TGTGCCAGCAGCCAAGATTCGGGGGAGAGGGTGACCCAGTACTTC CASSQDSGERVTQYF
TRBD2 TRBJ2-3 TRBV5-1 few TGCGCCAGCAGCACCGGCGCTAGCGGGAGAGATACGCAGTATTTT CASSTGASGRDTQYF
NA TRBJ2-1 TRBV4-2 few TGTGCCAGCAGCTTAGAGGTTAATCACAATGAGCAGTTCTTC CASSLEVNHNEQFF
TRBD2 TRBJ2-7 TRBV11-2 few TGTGCCAGCAGCGGAACTAGCGGGAAATACGAGCAGTACTTC CASSGTSGKYEQYF
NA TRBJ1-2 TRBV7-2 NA TGTGCCAGCAGCTTACTCGACAGTTATCGCTCTGGCTACACCTTC CASSLLDSYRSGYTF
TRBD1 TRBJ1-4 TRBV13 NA TGTGCCAGCAGCTTGGACTCGACAGGGACGTATGAAAAACTGTTTTTT CASSLDSTGTYEKLFF
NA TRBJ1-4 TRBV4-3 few TGCGCCAGCAGCCAAGAACCCCTGGTAGGCGGGGAAAAACTGTTTTTT CASSQEPLVGGEKLFF
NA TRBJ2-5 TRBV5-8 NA TGTGCCAGCAGCTTGGATCGAGGGGTCCGGGAGACCCAGTACTTC CASSLDRGVRETQYF
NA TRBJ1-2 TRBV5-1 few TGCGCCAGCACCCCACGGGAGGGGTCGACTAACTATGGCTACACCTTC CASTPREGSTNYGYTF
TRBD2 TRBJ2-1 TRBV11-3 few TGTGCCAGCATCGAACTGGCGGGAGATAGGAATGAGCAGTTCTTC CASIELAGDRNEQFF
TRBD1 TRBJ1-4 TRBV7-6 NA TGTGCCAGCAGTTATGCGCCGGGACAGACTAATGAAAAACTGTTTTTT CASSYAPGQTNEKLFF
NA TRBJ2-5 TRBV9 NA TGTGCCAGCAGCGTTTTTGGGGGCCGGCAAGAGACCCAGTACTTC CASSVFGGRQETQYF
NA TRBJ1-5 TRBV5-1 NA TGCGCCAGCAGCTTGGGGGGGCCGGGGCCCCAGCATTTT CASSLGGPGPQHF
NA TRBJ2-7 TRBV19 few TGTGCCAGTAGTACAGACAGCTTCTCCTACGAGCAGTACTTC CASSTDSFSYEQYF
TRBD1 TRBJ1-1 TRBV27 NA TGTGCCAGCAGTCCGTGGGACAGGGCGAACACTGAAGCTTTCTTT CASSPWDRANTEAFF
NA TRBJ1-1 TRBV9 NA TGTGCCAGCAGCGCCGAACAGGCGGGTCTGATGGCTTTCTTT CASSAEQAGLMAFF
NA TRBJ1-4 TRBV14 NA TGTGCCAGCAGCCGGAGAGGGAGAGCGGAAAAACTGTTTTTT CASSRRGRAEKLFF